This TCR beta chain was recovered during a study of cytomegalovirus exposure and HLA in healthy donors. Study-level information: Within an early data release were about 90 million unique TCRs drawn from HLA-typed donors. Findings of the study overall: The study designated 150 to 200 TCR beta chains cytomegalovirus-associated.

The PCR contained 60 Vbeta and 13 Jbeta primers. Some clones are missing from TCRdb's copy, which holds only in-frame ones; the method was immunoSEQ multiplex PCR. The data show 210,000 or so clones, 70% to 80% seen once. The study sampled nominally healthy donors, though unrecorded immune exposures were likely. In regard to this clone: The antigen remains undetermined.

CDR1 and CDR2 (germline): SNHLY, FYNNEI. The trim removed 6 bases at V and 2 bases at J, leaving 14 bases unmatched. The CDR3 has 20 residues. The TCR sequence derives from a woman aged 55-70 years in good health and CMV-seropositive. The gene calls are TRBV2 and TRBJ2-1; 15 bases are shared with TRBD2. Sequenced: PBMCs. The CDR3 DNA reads TGTGCCAGCAGGGGAAAAGGACTAGCGGGAGGGTCTACTACCTACAATGAGCAGTTCTTC. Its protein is CASRGKGLAGGSTTYNEQFF.